This TCR beta chain came from a study of beta chain features in type 1 diabetes listed by TCRdb under 2018. With regard to the full study: Mean age, gender distribution, total cell number and subset yield were not different between patients and healthy donors. Across all samples, around 99 million sorted cells were examined, and cell number per subset correlated strongly with RNA yield. In the study, TCRB repertoires of sorted circulating CD4+ T cell subsets from recently diagnosed type 1 diabetes patients were compared with those of matched healthy donors. Regulatory and stem cell-like memory subsets were obtained from only 8 patients and about eight healthy donors, while naive and central memory subsets were obtained from all 28 donors.

This clone turned up a few times. Its antigen specificity is not known. No much larger clone exists at a distance of one base, and base qualities are not known. From each donor, a single peripheral blood sample of 100 to 150 mL on average was drawn into heparinised tubes. A BD FACSAria II and a panel including CD45RO, CCR7, CD25, CD127, CD95 and CD27 were used to sort naive, central memory, regulatory and stem cell-like memory CD4+ T cells. Every sorted population had a purity above 95%. PBMCs were separated immediately by Lymphoprep density gradient centrifugation and were stained directly, without being cultured. So that batch effects would be minimized, each experiment stained and sorted samples in pairs, pairing one healthy donor with one patient. Study-level results and caveats: A moderate but significant shortening of TCRB CDR3 length was observed in type 1 diabetes patients in all four CD4+ subsets. Naive, central memory and regulatory TCRB repertoires appeared to be more alike among patients than among healthy donors. Because cDNA was sequenced instead of genomic DNA, highly expressing activated cells could be over-represented, though the groups showed no difference in activation or CD3 levels. PCR might favor shorter templates, but patient and control samples were amplified and corrected together, so any skew would affect both groups equally. Patients with type 1 diabetes made fewer insertions and deleted more nucleotides at VDJ recombination sites, implying thymic rearrangement abnormalities. HLA sub-analyses involved small numbers of individuals, so any influence of HLA type on TCRB rearrangement remained unresolved.

The High Capacity cDNA Reverse Transcription Kit was used to reverse transcribe all of the isolated RNA, meaning that expressed TCRB transcripts were what got sequenced. Naive, central memory and regulatory T cell samples underwent deep immunoSEQ sequencing, averaging approximately 3.5 million total reads per sample. Sorted cells were lysed in RLT buffer, and RNA was extracted using DNase-treated RNeasy Micro or Mini kits according to cell number. To prevent cross-contamination, each cell subset was processed individually, whereas patient and healthy donor samples were processed jointly. TCRB sequences were amplified from cDNA with the immunoSEQ multiplex PCR, producing 87-bp fragments spanning the CDR3 region. The amplicons were sequenced using the Illumina HiSeq platform. The authors processed their data as follows. Synthetic template baselines were used to correct PCR bias computationally, reads within Hamming distance 2 were collapsed, and singletons that could not be merged were discarded. Reads were aligned against IMGT to assign V, D and J genes, CDR3 length and insertions or deletions at six rearrangement sites. Within each subset, clonotype counts were normalized to sorted cell number, after which true diversity and Gini coefficients were computed with the tcR R package. Repertoire sharing was quantified using the overlap coefficient calculated on TCRB nucleotide sequences. Out-of-frame TCRB sequences from naive cells were analyzed to stand in for the pre-selection repertoire. TCRdb mirrors the immuneACCESS table, restricted to in-frame sequences. Some clones are absent from its copies; in checked studies, under half trace to an unresolved V gene, and the reason for the others is unknown. V and J calls and clone size are copied from that table; D and trimming were computed from the DNA. The sample profile shows hundreds of thousands of clones; 11% to 15% of them were found once. The ten largest clones add up to roughly 0.04% of the sample.

V is shortened by 2 bases, J by 2 bases, and the region joining them spans 10 bases. Sequences SGHTA (CDR1) and FQGTGA (CDR2) are obtained from the germline V gene. There are 14 amino acids in the CDR3, from cysteine to phenylalanine inclusive. CDR3 DNA only is kept here, 42 bases in frame from base 1. This chain joins TRBV7-3 to TRBJ2-7, and TRBD2 may be the D gene, going by 6 matching bases. This TCR was recovered from a young man with type 1 diabetes. Input material: naive CD4+ T cells from blood. What the cell subset or site label conveys for this sample: true naive CD4+ T cells. The CDR3 reads as follows: CASSLSEGPYEQYF. In nucleotide form, the sequence is TGTGCCAGCAGCTTATCGGAGGGACCCTACGAGCAGTACTTC.